The rows below give T cell receptor beta chains drawn from one sample of a study of T cells after yellow fever vaccination. One entry per CDR3 protein, called by TCRdb with MiXCR from the 5' RACE reads. The sample has 300,000 to 350,000 distinct CDR3 sequences, 3% to 4.5% seen once; the top ten hold around 24%. The specimen was PBMCs, collected 5 days after the yellow fever booster vaccination. The receptor source for this set is a man aged 18 to 30 who received the YFV17D yellow fever vaccine. Both conserved end residues are trimmed from each CDR3. The order of the fields is V gene, J gene, CDR3 protein.

TRBV29-1	TRBJ1-2	SVDYIPGENYGYT
TRBV10-3	TRBJ2-1	AISEGINNEQF
TRBV9	TRBJ2-1	ASSPGGVGGGYNEQF
TRBV6-1	TRBJ2-7	ASSQGVPPYEQY
TRBV7-9	TRBJ1-1	ASRGTQNTEAF
TRBV29-1	TRBJ2-3	SAGRQGSTDTQY
TRBV7-2	TRBJ2-4	ASSLGAGGGNIQY
TRBV12-3/TRBV12-4	TRBJ2-1	ASVRAMRNEQF
TRBV10-3	TRBJ1-2	AISPSNRGRGSSHGYT
TRBV20-1	TRBJ2-5	SARDLKGAGETQY
TRBV7-2	TRBJ2-1	ASSLGFGLDEQF
TRBV11-3	TRBJ2-1	ASSPPGLLNEQF
TRBV4-1	TRBJ1-6	ASSQDMGTGVGSPLH
TRBV29-1	TRBJ2-1	SVAGQGFNEQF
TRBV6-2/TRBV6-3	TRBJ1-5	ASRRSHRGEIQPQH
TRBV7-9	TRBJ2-5	ASSLRTGSLSETKY
TRBV9	TRBJ2-5	ASSVVGTASETQY
TRBV5-1	TRBJ1-1	ASSLAELTEAF
TRBV20-1	TRBJ1-5	SAREGERSQH
TRBV6-5	TRBJ2-3	ASSYGHGSDTQY
TRBV19	TRBJ2-1	ASSFTDYNEQF
TRBV7-2	TRBJ1-6	ASSYANSPLH
TRBV3-1	TRBJ2-1	ASSQAGASNEQF
TRBV4-3	TRBJ2-7	ASSQVTGTQMYEQY
TRBV29-1	TRBJ2-1	SVEAGGNYNEQF
TRBV5-1	TRBJ1-2	ASSLDGGLNGYT
TRBV4-3	TRBJ2-7	ASSRKTGDYEQY
TRBV21-1	TRBJ2-5	ASSRAWQVGETQY
TRBV27	TRBJ2-1	ASSYGTYYNEQF
TRBV6-5	TRBJ1-2	ASSYRNLWSGYT
TRBV20-1	TRBJ1-5	SARTARISNQPQH
TRBV7-2	TRBJ2-2	ASSLAVPGELF
TRBV6-5	TRBJ2-3	ARRIPLASTDTQY
TRBV7-3	TRBJ2-7	ASSSSYSPSTDEQY
TRBV27	TRBJ2-5	ASSPGTSGGTPQY
TRBV20-1	TRBJ1-1	SARRTEAF
TRBV15	TRBJ2-5	ATSRLAPQETQY
TRBV5-6	TRBJ2-7	ASSLEVASGGLTYEQY
TRBV11-2	TRBJ2-7	ASSPDTRSAY
TRBV20-1	TRBJ1-2	SARGLLIGGYT
TRBV5-1	TRBJ2-3	ASSDKVGGTDTQY
TRBV14	TRBJ2-5	ASSKGRTQY
TRBV4-3	TRBJ2-2	ASSQGWTGGRITGELF
TRBV29-1	TRBJ2-3	SVESGGGPDTQY
TRBV27	TRBJ2-1	ASSSYDSPNEQF
TRBV5-1	TRBJ2-5	ASNLGGAAKETQY
TRBV7-2	TRBJ2-3	ASSLGSGGVTDTQY
TRBV10-2	TRBJ2-5	ASSQGPRGETQY
TRBV2	TRBJ2-3	ASSDGTGVNSTDTQY
TRBV29-1	TRBJ2-5	SVEQGAGETQY
TRBV5-1	TRBJ1-3	ASSPDGGNTIY
TRBV7-9	TRBJ2-2	ASSLIVIANTGELF